The T cell receptor (beta chain) described here comes from a study of shared clonotypes between healthy human individuals. The trim removed 0 bases at V and 0 bases at J, leaving 6 bases unmatched. The germline gives CDR1 SGHRS, CDR2 YFSETQ. This CDR3 has 17 residues. Generated by immunoSEQ multiplex PCR, the TCRdb table keeps only in-frame clones and is missing some. This sample yields about 2,500,000 clones, of which about 92% are seen a single time; 0.13% to 0.15% belongs to the top ten. The sample comprised naive CD4+ T cells sorted from blood. The subset is: CD45RA+ positively selected. The sequence was obtained from a man aged 18 to 30 in good health. V usage is TRBV5-1 and J usage is TRBJ1-3; 7 bases are shared with TRBD1. The CDR3 bases are TGCGCCAGCAGCTTGGAGGGAGGGGGCCGCTCTGGAAACACCATATATTTT. Translating gives CASSLEGGGRSGNTIYF. The whole variable domain, remainder taken from reference TRBV5-1 and TRBJ1-3, is KAGVTQTPRYLIKTRGQQVTLSCSPISGHRSVSWYQQTPGQGLQFLFEYFSETQRNKGNFPGRFSGRQFSNSRSEMNVSTLELGDSALYLCASSLEGGGRSGNTIYFGEGSWLTVV.